Listed below are T cell receptor beta chains from one sample, sequenced in a study of spatial heterogeneity in lung cancer. TCRdb reanalysed the 5' RACE reads using MiXCR and keeps one entry per CDR3 protein. The table records fewer than 15,000 distinct CDR3 sequences, about 4% of them present only once. This specimen consisted of PBMCs, obtained at surgery. All receptors derive from a male donor with early-stage non-small cell lung cancer. Each CDR3 is given with its conserved first and last residue. Fields, in order: V gene, J gene, CDR3 protein.

>TRBV3-1|TRBJ2-7
CASSQLGEQYF
>TRBV28|TRBJ2-7
CASSLATSVEQYF
>TRBV6-2/TRBV6-3|TRBJ2-7
CASSYNRGGHRYEQYF
>TRBV27|TRBJ2-5
CASSLSTSGRGYQETQYF
>TRBV27|TRBJ2-7
CASSLRQGAGTEQYF
>TRBV7-2|TRBJ2-5
CASSLGPFGQETQYF
>TRBV6-5|TRBJ2-1
CASSSYRGFNEQFF
>TRBV7-2|TRBJ2-5
CASSFQGRETQYF
>TRBV5-5|TRBJ1-1
CASSTTRQGGTEAFF
>TRBV5-6|TRBJ2-5
CASSWGPAETQYF
>TRBV29-1|TRBJ1-1
CSVKGQGNTEAFF
>TRBV18|TRBJ2-1
CASSQRDSGYNEQFF
>TRBV29-1|TRBJ2-7
CSVETPTSEEQYF
>TRBV6-1|TRBJ2-1
CASSADRGAYNEQFF
>TRBV20-1|TRBJ2-7
CSARGGRQAWVRYF
>TRBV11-2|TRBJ1-3
CASSLPRGGRLGNTIYF
>TRBV5-1|TRBJ2-1
CASSLSASGYNEQFF
>TRBV2|TRBJ2-2
CASSLTSGRSAGELFF
>TRBV2|TRBJ2-3
CASRKLGSGTDTQYF
>TRBV28|TRBJ1-5
CASNTGEQPQHF
>TRBV6-1|TRBJ2-3
CASSRSSEGADTQYF
>TRBV12-3/TRBV12-4|TRBJ1-1
CASRSWNTEAFF
>TRBV7-2|TRBJ1-2
CASSFGEYGYTF
>TRBV10-3|TRBJ2-5
CAISVRESGFQETQYF
>TRBV19|TRBJ1-4
CASSPLTATNEKLFF
>TRBV24-1|TRBJ2-2
CATSGGTGTEVGELFF
>TRBV3-1|TRBJ2-1
CASSRSESSYNEQFF
>TRBV20-1|TRBJ2-7
CSARTGTGSEQYF
>TRBV20-1|TRBJ2-5
CSARGQTETQYF
>TRBV20-1|TRBJ2-2
CSARKSAGELFF
>TRBV5-8|TRBJ2-3
CASSLGGRTDTQYF
>TRBV7-3|TRBJ2-3
CASSRAGGNTDTQYF
>TRBV12-3/TRBV12-4|TRBJ2-5
CASIQASQETQYF
>TRBV28|TRBJ1-4
CASSLFRGRWDSEKLFF
>TRBV9|TRBJ1-6
CASPRPNNSPLHF
>TRBV29-1|TRBJ2-5
CSVAIGIETQYF
>TRBV5-1|TRBJ2-1
CASSLGAGVSYNEQFF
>TRBV5-1|TRBJ1-1
CASSLAVREAFF
>TRBV6-2/TRBV6-3|TRBJ2-5
CASSYSASGSETQYF
>TRBV5-6|TRBJ2-5
CASSLRSGETQYF
>TRBV5-1|TRBJ1-4
CASSLGSGITNEKLFF
>TRBV3-1|TRBJ2-1
CASSQAGTGRLGEQFF